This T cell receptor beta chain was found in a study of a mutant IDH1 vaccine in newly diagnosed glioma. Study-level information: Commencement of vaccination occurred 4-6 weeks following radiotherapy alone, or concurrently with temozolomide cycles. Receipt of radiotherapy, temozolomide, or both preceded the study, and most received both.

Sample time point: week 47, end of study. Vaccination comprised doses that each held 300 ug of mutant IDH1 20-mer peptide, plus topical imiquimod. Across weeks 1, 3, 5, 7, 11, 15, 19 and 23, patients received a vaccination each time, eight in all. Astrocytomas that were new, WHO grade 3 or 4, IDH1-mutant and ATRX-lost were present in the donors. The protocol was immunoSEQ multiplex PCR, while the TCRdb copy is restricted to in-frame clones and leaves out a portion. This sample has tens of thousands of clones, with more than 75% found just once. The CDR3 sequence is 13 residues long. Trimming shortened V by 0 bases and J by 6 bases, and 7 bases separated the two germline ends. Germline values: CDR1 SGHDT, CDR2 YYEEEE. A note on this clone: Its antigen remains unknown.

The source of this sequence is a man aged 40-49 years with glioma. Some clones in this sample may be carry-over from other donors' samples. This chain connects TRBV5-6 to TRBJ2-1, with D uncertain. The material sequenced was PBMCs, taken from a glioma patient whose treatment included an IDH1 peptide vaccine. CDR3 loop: CASSLGSGNEQFF. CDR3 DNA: TGTGCCAGCAGCTTGGGATCGGGCAATGAGCAGTTCTTC.